This TCR beta chain was sequenced for a study of T cells after yellow fever vaccination. A single record per CDR3 protein comes from TCRdb applying MiXCR to the 5' RACE reads. Of nearly 350,000 distinct CDR3 sequences in the sample, 7% to 9% were seen once. Points from the study as a whole: Among primary-vaccination clones, most reappeared after the booster, at approximately 97% for CD4 and roughly 90% for CD8. Abundant contaminating clonotypes from the bulk population could appear in FACS-sorted repertoires.

The V end was cut by 2 bases, the J end by 5 bases, with 7 bases between. From germline, CDR1 is MNHNY and CDR2 SVGAGI (reference sequence). The CDR3 consists of 13 residues. This clonotype was recorded a few times. What it binds is unknown. This clonotype was sampled from a man between 18 and 29 years old who received the YFV17D yellow fever vaccine. The sample was PBMCs, taken roughly 47 days after the first yellow fever vaccination. V gene TRBV6-6 combines with J gene TRBJ2-1, with no clear D. CDR3 DNA sequence: TGTGCCAGCAGTTACGTTGAGCACAATGAGCAGTTCTTC. As protein: CASSYVEHNEQFF.